Following are 8 T cell receptor beta chains from one sample sequenced in a study of OX40 agonist ivuxolimab in advanced cancers. Clones were sequenced by immunoSEQ multiplex PCR, and TCRdb holds only the in-frame ones, with some missing. The sample shows about 91,000 clones, 84% of them seen only once. The sequencing here drew on CD4+ or CD8+ T cells sorted from blood, taken in a trial of the OX40 agonist ivuxolimab. These receptor sequences come from an adult with an advanced solid tumor such as melanoma, head and neck, liver or kidney cancer.

CDR3 amino acids: CAISEEGSTGELFF. CDR3 DNA: TGTGCCATCAGTGAAGAGGGGAGCACCGGGGAGCTGTTTTTT. The V and J genes are TRBV10-3 and TRBJ2-2, with D perhaps assigned TRBD1 or TRBD2 (5 bases each). Germline CDR1 and CDR2: ENHRY and SYGVKD. This CDR3 has 14 amino acids. V lost 3 bases and J lost 4, with 9 bases in between.

V usage is TRBV6-6 and J usage is TRBJ2-1; 7 bases agree with TRBD2. V dropped 5 bases and J dropped 12; count of bases not matched to a gene: 10. The CDR3 is made up of 13 amino acids. CDR1 is MNHNY, CDR2 SVGAGI, per germline (reference sequence). CDR3 sequence: CASSPSDSGGQFF. The CDR3 DNA reads TGTGCCAGCAGTCCCAGTGATTCGGGGGGGCAGTTCTTC.

This clone has more than one count but fewer than ten. The chain couples TRBV4-3 to TRBJ2-1, with D perhaps TRBD1 (6 bases). V was clipped by 0 bases and J by 2 bases, with 11 bases between them. The germline gives CDR1 LGHNA, CDR2 YSLEER. The CDR3 sequence is 16 residues long. CDR3 sequence reads: CASSQEYTGTYNEQFF. CDR3 sequence (DNA): TGCGCCAGCAGCCAAGAATATACAGGGACCTACAATGAGCAGTTCTTC.

The rearrangement joins TRBV10-3 to TRBJ1-5; D is possibly TRBD1 (5 bases). The V end lost 4 bases, the J end lost 4 bases, and 11 bases lay between the germline ends. CDR1 and CDR2 (germline): ENHRY, SYGVKD. The CDR3 has 14 residues. Here the CDR3 reads CAISGGPGNQPQHF. The DNA of the CDR3 is TGTGCCATCAGTGGGGGACCAGGTAATCAGCCCCAGCATTTT.

This clone showed up just a few times. In the same sample, other DNA sequences code for this CDR3. V is TRBV5-1 and J is TRBJ1-2; 8 bases match TRBD1. This CDR3 spans 15 amino acids. Germline CDR1 reads SGHRS; CDR2 reads YFSETQ. V lost 0 bases to trimming and J lost 6 bases; unmatched junction nucleotides: 7. DNA of the CDR3: TGCGCCAGCAGCTTGGCAGGACAGGGACTGAATGGCTACACCTTC. Amino acids: CASSLAGQGLNGYTF.

This chain's CDR3 is CASSLGDYGYTF. The CDR3 DNA sequence: TGCGCCAGCAGCTTGGGCGACTATGGCTACACCTTC. The genes are TRBV5-1 and TRBJ1-2, with D hard to call. CDR3 length: 12 residues. The germline gives CDR1 SGHRS, CDR2 YFSETQ. V dropped 0 bases and J dropped 3 bases, with 3 bases sitting between them.

The chain's CDR3 is CASSLGIGGRTDTQYF. The CDR3 nucleotides read TGTGCCAGCAGCTTAGGTATCGGGGGGCGCACAGATACGCAGTATTTT. V is TRBV11-2 and J is TRBJ2-3, with D possibly matching TRBD2 (7 bases). V lost 1 base and J 1 base, leaving 12 bases between the germline ends. Germline assignment: CDR1 SGHAT and CDR2 FQNNGV. CDR3 length equals 16 residues.

The chain combines TRBV29-1 with TRBJ2-3, with 7 bases that match TRBD1. Germline CDR1 and CDR2: SQVTM and ANQGSEA. The length of the CDR3 is 14 residues. With V trimmed by 7 bases and J by 3 bases, 10 bases remained unmatched. The CDR3 protein is CSASPAGGTDTQYF. CDR3 coding DNA: TGCAGCGCCTCCCCGGCAGGGGGAACAGATACGCAGTATTTT.